These 6 T cell receptor beta chains originate from one sample sequenced in a study of identical twins. TCRdb analysed the 5' RACE reads with MiXCR anew, one entry per CDR3 protein. This table holds more than 200,000 distinct CDR3 sequences, about an eighth found once. Sequences were obtained from memory (CD45RO+) T cells sorted from blood. These receptors were taken from a woman younger than 35 in good health.

The rearrangement uses TRBV20-1 and TRBJ2-7; 11 positions match TRBD2. CDR1 and CDR2 (germline): DFQATT, SNEGSKA (reference sequence). The CDR3 length is 14 residues. V was pared by 6 bases and J by 4 bases, with 8 bases of the junction left unmatched. The CDR3 DNA follows: TGCAGTGCAGCTCTAGCGGGAGGACATTACGAGCAGTACTTC. Protein product: CSAALAGGHYEQYF.

This chain joins TRBV20-1 and TRBJ2-3, with 9 bases that match TRBD2. Losses at the gene ends were 5 bases for V and 4 bases for J; bases not matched to a gene: 7. Germline CDR1 is DFQATT and CDR2 is SNEGSKA (reference sequence). The CDR3 is made up of 14 amino acids. The CDR3 bases are TGCAGTGCTCCGACTAGCGGTAGGGCAGATACGCAGTATTTT. Translated: CSAPTSGRADTQYF.

This clonotype was seen only a few times. V is TRBV14 and J is TRBJ1-6; D unclear. Trimming took 4 bases from V and 7 from J, leaving 14 bases between them. Germline V lookup: CDR1 SGHDN, CDR2 FVKESK. The CDR3 spans 15 residues. The CDR3 DNA follows: TGTGCCAGCAGCCGAGCGGGGAACCACAATTCACCCCTCCACTTT. This translates into CASSRAGNHNSPLHF.

Of note for this clonotype: The junction departs from germline at one end; a sequencing error may be responsible. The chain carries TRBV7-7 and TRBJ2-1, with a possible D match to TRBD2 (5 bases). The germline CDR1 and CDR2 sequences are SSHAT and FNYEAQ (reference sequence). The CDR3 is made up of 14 amino acids. The chain's CDR3 is CASSLDGVYNEQFF. Written as DNA, the CDR3 is TGTGCTAGCAGCTTAGACGGGGTGTACAATGAGCAGTTCTTC.

The chain uses TRBV20-1 and TRBJ2-4, with D possibly matching TRBD1 (7 bases). This CDR3 is built from 13 residues. V dropped 6 bases and J dropped 8 bases, with 17 bases sitting between them. Germline CDR1 and CDR2: DFQATT and SNEGSKA (reference sequence). The DNA for the CDR3 is TGCAGTGCCTACCTCGACAGGGAGGACATTCAGTACTTC. It translates to CSAYLDREDIQYF.

This clonotype showed up many times. The CDR3 nucleotides are TGTGCCAGCAGCTTACTCGGGTCAGGGGGCACCGGGGAGCTGTTTTTT. Its translation: CASSLLGSGGTGELFF. This chain joins TRBV11-2 and TRBJ2-2, with 7 bases identical to TRBD1. CDR3 length: 16 residues. J was trimmed by 4 bases and V by 2 bases; bases with no gene match: 7. Germline assignment: CDR1 SGHAT and CDR2 FQNNGV.